The 19 T cell receptor beta chains below all came from one sample that was sequenced in a study of shared clonotypes between healthy human individuals (dated by TCRdb to about 2020). Library method: the immunoSEQ multiplex PCR assay. Here the immuneACCESS table is served through TCRdb, limited to in-frame sequences with V and J called. Missing clones are a known gap in these copies; in checked studies unresolved V genes cover under half, and the rest lacks a known reason. For this sample there are about 490,000 clones; around 73% appear just once. The biggest ten clones account for around 12% of the sample. The sample taken for sequencing was PBMCs. These TCRs come from a woman aged 40 to 50 in good health. Some clones in this sample may be carry-over from other donors' samples.

The gene calls are TRBV13 and TRBJ2-7; D is perhaps TRBD1 or TRBD2 (6 bases each). CDR1 and CDR2 from the germline V gene are PRHDT and FYEKMQ (reference sequence). This CDR3 region has 15 residues. V gave up 5 bases and J gave up 0 bases, with 14 bases separating them. The CDR3 DNA reads TGTGCCAGCAGCACAAGGGGGGCTGGCTCCTACGAGCAGTACTTC. This encodes CASSTRGAGSYEQYF.

The chain links TRBV28 to TRBJ2-5; TRBD1 agrees at 7 bases. The J call may be wrong; the DNA end is better matched by TRBJ2-7. The CDR3 consists of 15 residues. The germline gives CDR1 MDHEN, CDR2 SYDVKM. CDR3 in amino acids: CASSLLWQGVVEQYF. For the CDR3, the DNA is TGTGCCAGCAGTTTATTATGGCAGGGGGTGGTCGAGCAGTACTTC.

The chain has TRBV2 and TRBJ1-4, with D possibly being TRBD1 (6 bases). Germline CDR1 is SNHLY and CDR2 is FYNNEI. This CDR3 comprises 15 residues. Deletions cut 0 bases from V and 7 bases from J, with 12 bases between. The CDR3 spells CASSEATGWGEKLFF. The DNA of the CDR3 is TGTGCCAGCAGTGAAGCCACAGGGTGGGGTGAAAAACTGTTTTTT. The complete variable domain, with remaining parts taken from reference TRBV2 and TRBJ1-4, reads EPEVTQTPSHQVTQMGQEVILRCVPISNHLYFYWYRQILGQKVEFLVSFYNNEISEKSEIFDDQFSVERPDGSNFTLKIRSTKLEDSAMYFCASSEATGWGEKLFFGSGTQLSVL.

This chain connects TRBV18 to TRBJ1-5; D call uncertain. V lost 2 bases to trimming and J lost 0 bases, with 8 bases between them. The CDR3 loop spans 15 amino acids. Germline V CDR1 and CDR2: KGHSH, LQKENI. CDR3 nucleotides: TGTGCCAGCTCACCAACACGTAATAGCAATCAGCCCCAGCATTTT. Protein product: CASSPTRNSNQPQHF. Full variable domain (rest looked up from reference TRBV18 and TRBJ1-5): NAGVMQNPRHLVRRRGQEARLRCSPMKGHSHVYWYRQLPEEGLKFMVYLQKENIIDESGMPKERFSAEFPKEGPSILRIQQVVRGDSAAYFCASSPTRNSNQPQHFGDGTRLSIL.

This clone was seen only once. The chain couples TRBV28 to TRBJ2-5; a weak D match, TRBD1 (6 bases). CDR1 and CDR2 (germline): MDHEN, SYDVKM. V lost 6 bases to trimming and J lost 4 bases, with 15 bases between them. CDR3 length equals 14 residues. This CDR3 is CASRRGARGETQYF. The CDR3 DNA is TGTGCCAGCAGGAGAGGGGCCAGGGGAGAGACCCAGTACTTC. Full variable domain (rest looked up from reference TRBV28 and TRBJ2-5): DVKVTQSSRYLVKRTGEKVFLECVQDMDHENMFWYRQDPGLGLRLIYFSYDVKMKEKGDIPEGYSVSREKKERFSLILESASTNQTSMYLCASRRGARGETQYFGPGTRLLVL.

V and J are TRBV15 and TRBJ1-1, with D uncertain. The CDR3 is made up of 12 amino acids. The germline V and J ends were trimmed by 3 bases and 8 bases, with 10 bases remaining between them. Germline loops: CDR1 LNHNV, CDR2 YYDKDF (reference sequence). CDR3 sequence reads: CATSRFRTEAFF. In DNA, the CDR3 is TGTGCCACCAGCAGGTTCCGAACAGAAGCTTTCTTT.

This sequence joins TRBV2 and TRBJ2-3; 10 bases are shared with TRBD2. V was clipped by 0 bases and J by 7 bases; unmatched bases: 7. Germline V gene data show CDR1 as SNHLY and CDR2 as FYNNEI. The CDR3 totals 16 residues. This CDR3 is CASSEAALAGMNTQYF. The CDR3 region has the DNA TGTGCCAGCAGTGAAGCAGCACTAGCGGGAATGAATACGCAGTATTTT.

J is TRBJ2-7 and V is TRBV11-2; D not certain. The CDR3 sequence is 13 residues long. V dropped 5 bases and J dropped 3 bases, with 11 bases sitting between them. The germline V gene encodes CDR1 SGHAT and CDR2 FQNNGV. The CDR3: CASSLSPNYEQYF. CDR3 nucleotide sequence: TGTGCCAGCAGCCTATCTCCGAACTACGAGCAGTACTTC.

On this clone: This may be a read error, as it is one base from a much larger clone. Other DNA sequences in the sample encode the same CDR3. The chain is built from TRBV27 and TRBJ1-5; D remains ambiguous. Trimming stripped 3 bases from V and 3 bases from J, with 0 bases between. CDR3 length equals 11 residues. The V gene's germline CDR1 is MNHEY and CDR2 SMNVEV (reference sequence). The CDR3 reads CASSFNQPQHF. CDR3 nucleotide sequence: TGTGCCAGCAGTTTCAATCAGCCCCAGCATTTT.

The chain employs TRBV9 and TRBJ1-5; perhaps TRBD1 as D (5 bases). This CDR3 has 16 residues. V was clipped by 4 bases and J by 1 base, with 15 bases between them. Germline CDR1 reads SGDLS; CDR2 reads YYNGEE. CDR3 region: CASSPGVGASNQPQHF. The CDR3 DNA reads TGTGCCAGCAGCCCAGGTGTAGGGGCAAGCAATCAGCCCCAGCATTTT. Using reference TRBV9 and TRBJ1-5 for the parts outside the CDR3, the full variable domain is DSGVTQTPKHLITATGQRVTLRCSPRSGDLSVYWYQQSLDQGLQFLIQYYNGEERAKGNILERFSAQQFPDLHSELNLSSLELGDSALYFCASSPGVGASNQPQHFGDGTRLSIL.

The rearrangement joins TRBV10-3 to TRBJ2-7, with 8 positions matching TRBD1. The V segment lost 7 bases and the J segment 0 bases; nucleotides outside the gene matches: 5. The CDR3 is 14 amino acids. Germline CDR1 reads ENHRY; CDR2 reads SYGVKD. The CDR3: CAIKPGQDSYEQYF. CDR3 nucleotides: TGTGCCATCAAGCCGGGACAGGACTCCTACGAGCAGTACTTC.

V usage is TRBV2 and J usage is TRBJ2-2, with D uncertain. V lost 1 base and J lost 2, with 11 bases in between. Germline V gene sequence: CDR1 SNHLY, CDR2 FYNNEI. The CDR3 contains 16 residues. The DNA for the CDR3 is TGTGCCAGCAGTGAAGAAAGGGTGGGAAACACCGGGGAGCTGTTTTTT. Protein product: CASSEERVGNTGELFF.

The gene calls are TRBV19 and TRBJ1-5; D remains ambiguous. The CDR3 is 14 amino acids. The V end lost 7 bases, the J end lost 5 bases, and 15 bases lay between the germline ends. Looked up from germline, CDR1 is LNHDA and CDR2 is SQIVND (reference sequence). The CDR3 spells CASKRSAPYQPQHF. In nucleotides, the CDR3 is TGTGCCAGTAAACGATCAGCTCCCTATCAGCCCCAGCATTTT.

Turning to this clone: Different DNA sequences within this sample yield the same CDR3. The V call is TRBV15, the J call TRBJ2-7; a weak D match, TRBD2 (6 bases). This CDR3 has 13 amino acids. V was clipped by 0 bases and J by 4 bases, with 7 bases between them. Germline CDR1 and CDR2: LNHNV and YYDKDF (reference sequence). The chain's CDR3 is CATSRDRGYEQYF. The DNA of the CDR3 is TGTGCCACCAGCAGAGATCGGGGGTACGAGCAGTACTTC.

This chain links TRBV13 with TRBJ2-3; TRBD2 is a possible D gene (7 bases). With 6 bases removed from V and 7 bases from J, the gap between germline ends came to 14 bases. There are 13 residues in the CDR3. Germline V gene data show CDR1 as PRHDT and CDR2 as FYEKMQ (reference sequence). CDR3 loop: CASSQGRGNTQYF. The CDR3, as DNA: TGTGCCAGCAGTCAGGGGAGGGGAAATACGCAGTATTTT.

The V and J genes are TRBV5-1 and TRBJ2-7; no firm D call. CDR1 is SGHRS and CDR2 is YFSETQ in the germline V gene. The CDR3 is made up of 15 amino acids. V lost 1 base and J 2 bases, leaving 13 bases between the germline ends. CDR3 in DNA: TGCGCCAGCAGCTTGCGAGGCAGGCCGACCTACGAGCAGTACTTC. This sequence encodes CASSLRGRPTYEQYF.

DNA of the CDR3: TGTGCCAGCATTGAGGGGGCCAGCAATCAGCCCCAGCATTTT. Its protein product is CASIEGASNQPQHF. The chain couples TRBV6-6 to TRBJ1-5; 7 nucleotides match TRBD1. V gave up 7 bases and J gave up 1 base; unmatched junction bases: 4. Per the germline V gene, CDR1 is MNHNY and CDR2 is SVGAGI (reference sequence). CDR3 length: 14 amino acids.

The V gene is TRBV10-3, the J gene TRBJ2-7, with 8 bases aligning to TRBD1. Germline assignment: CDR1 ENHRY and CDR2 SYGVKD. There are 13 residues in the CDR3. Trimming at V came to 7 bases and at J to 6 bases, leaving 8 bases not matched to a gene. CDR3 bases: TGTGCCATCACCGACAGGGGTAACGGCGAGCAGTACTTC. Protein: CAITDRGNGEQYF.

V and J are TRBV6-5 and TRBJ2-7; possible D gene TRBD2, 6 bases. This CDR3 has 11 amino acids. Germline lookup yields CDR1 MNHEY and CDR2 SVGAGI. The V and J ends lost 2 bases and 7 bases respectively, with 6 bases between them. The DNA of the CDR3 is TGTGCCAGCAGTTACCGGGAGGAGCAGTACTTC. It is translated as CASSYREEQYF.